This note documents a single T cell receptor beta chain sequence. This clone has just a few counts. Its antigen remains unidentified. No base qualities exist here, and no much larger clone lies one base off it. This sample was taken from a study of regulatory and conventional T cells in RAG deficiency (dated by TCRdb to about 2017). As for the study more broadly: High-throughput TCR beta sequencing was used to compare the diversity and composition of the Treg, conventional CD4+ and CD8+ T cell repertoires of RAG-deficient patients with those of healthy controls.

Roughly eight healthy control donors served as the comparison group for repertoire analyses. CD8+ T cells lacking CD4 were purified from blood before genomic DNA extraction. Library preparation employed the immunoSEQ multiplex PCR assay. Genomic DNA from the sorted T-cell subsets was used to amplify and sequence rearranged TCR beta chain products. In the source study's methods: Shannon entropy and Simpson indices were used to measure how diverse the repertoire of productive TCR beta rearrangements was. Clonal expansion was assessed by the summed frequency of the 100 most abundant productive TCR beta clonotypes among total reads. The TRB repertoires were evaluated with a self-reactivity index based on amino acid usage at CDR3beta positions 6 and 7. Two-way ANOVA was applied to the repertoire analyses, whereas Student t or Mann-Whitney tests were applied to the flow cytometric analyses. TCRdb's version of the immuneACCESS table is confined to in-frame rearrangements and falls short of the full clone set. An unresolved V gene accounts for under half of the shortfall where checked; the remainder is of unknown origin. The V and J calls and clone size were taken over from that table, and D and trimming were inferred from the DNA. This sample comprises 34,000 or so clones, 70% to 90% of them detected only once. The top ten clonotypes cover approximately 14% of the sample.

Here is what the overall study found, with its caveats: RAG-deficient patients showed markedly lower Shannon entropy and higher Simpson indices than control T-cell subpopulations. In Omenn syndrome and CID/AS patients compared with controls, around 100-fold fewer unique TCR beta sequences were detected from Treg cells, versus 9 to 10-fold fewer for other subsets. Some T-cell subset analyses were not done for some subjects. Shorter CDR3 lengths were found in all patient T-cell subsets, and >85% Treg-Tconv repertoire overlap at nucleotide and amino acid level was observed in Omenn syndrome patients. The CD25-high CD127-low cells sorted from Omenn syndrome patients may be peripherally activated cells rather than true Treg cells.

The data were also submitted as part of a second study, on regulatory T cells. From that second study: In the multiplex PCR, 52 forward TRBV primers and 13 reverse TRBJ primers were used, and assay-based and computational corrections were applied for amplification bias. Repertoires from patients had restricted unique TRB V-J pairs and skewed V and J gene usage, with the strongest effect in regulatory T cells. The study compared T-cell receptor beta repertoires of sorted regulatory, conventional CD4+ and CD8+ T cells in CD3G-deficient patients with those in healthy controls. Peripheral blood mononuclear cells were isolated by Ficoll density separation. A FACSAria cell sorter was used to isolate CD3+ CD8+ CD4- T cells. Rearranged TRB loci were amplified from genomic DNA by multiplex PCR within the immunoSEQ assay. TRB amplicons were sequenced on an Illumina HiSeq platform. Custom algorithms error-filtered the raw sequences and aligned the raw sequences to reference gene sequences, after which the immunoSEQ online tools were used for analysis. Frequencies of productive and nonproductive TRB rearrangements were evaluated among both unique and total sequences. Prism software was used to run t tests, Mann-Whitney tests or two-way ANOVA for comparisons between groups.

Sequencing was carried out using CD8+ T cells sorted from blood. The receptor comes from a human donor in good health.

The bases read TGTGCCAGCAGTGTACCGGGACAGGTGAAAATTAATGAGCAGTTCTTC. Its protein product is CASSVPGQVKINEQFF. The rearrangement combines TRBV28 with TRBJ2-1, with TRBD1 identical over 8 junction bases. The germline V gene sets CDR1 to MDHEN and CDR2 to SYDVKM. After removal of 5 bases from V and 7 bases from J, the junction retains 13 bases not matched to a gene. Spanning cysteine to phenylalanine, the CDR3 consists of 16 amino acids. Only the CDR3 part of the read is kept: 48 bases, read in frame from the first base.